The 11 T cell receptor beta chains reported below all come from one sample, sequenced in a study of blood T cell repertoires in COVID-19. Using immunoSEQ multiplex PCR, the repertoire was profiled, and TCRdb retains in-frame clones only, with some absent. Altogether 240,000 or so clones are present, approximately 80% being singletons, with the ten largest covering more than 9.5%. Input material: peripheral blood. These receptors came from a woman of 80 years or more with acute or convalescent COVID-19.

J is TRBJ2-1 and V is TRBV4-1, with 7 positions matching TRBD1. The CDR3 extends over 15 amino acids. CDR1 and CDR2 (germline): MGHRA, YSYEKL. V was clipped by 5 bases and J by 2 bases; unmatched bases: 6. CDR3 bases: TGCGCCAGCAGCTTGCCCCAGGGGGCCTACAATGAGCAGTTCTTC. Its translation is CASSLPQGAYNEQFF.

The chain joins TRBV7-9 to TRBJ1-4; no clear D. The CDR3 length is 18 residues. CDR1 is SEHNR, CDR2 FQNEAQ, per germline (reference sequence). V was clipped by 2 bases and J by 4 bases, with 20 bases between them. The CDR3 nucleotides are TGTGCCAGCAGCTTAACGTCCGCCTCCCGAGCTAATAATGAAAAACTGTTTTTT. This sequence encodes CASSLTSASRANNEKLFF.

In this sample, this clone turned up a few times. The V call is TRBV6-5, the J call TRBJ1-6, with D hard to call. Trimming removed 8 bases at V and 2 bases at J, with 13 bases between. Per the germline V gene, CDR1 is MNHEY and CDR2 is SVGAGI. The CDR3 loop spans 15 amino acids. DNA for the CDR3: TGTGCCAGCCGCATACCGGGAACCTATAATTCACCCCTCCACTTT. Translation: CASRIPGTYNSPLHF.

The chain uses TRBV2 and TRBJ2-1, with D perhaps matching TRBD2 (6 bases). Trimming shortened V by 2 bases and J by 2 bases, and 10 bases separated the two germline ends. The CDR3 has 15 amino acids. CDR1 and CDR2 from the germline V gene are SNHLY and FYNNEI. The CDR3 protein is CASSESWGAYNEQFF. The CDR3 DNA follows: TGTGCCAGCAGTGAAAGTTGGGGGGCCTACAATGAGCAGTTCTTC.

The chain couples TRBV7-9 to TRBJ2-1; the match to TRBD2 covers 9 bases. This CDR3 contains 17 residues. The V and J ends lost 0 bases and 0 bases, in that order; junction bases with no gene match: 3. Germline V gene data show CDR1 as SEHNR and CDR2 as FQNEAQ (reference sequence). In DNA form, the CDR3 reads TGTGCCAGCAGCTTAGCTTATAGCGGGAGCTCCTACAATGAGCAGTTCTTC. It specifies CASSLAYSGSSYNEQFF.

This rearrangement joins TRBV28 to TRBJ1-5; D gene ambiguous. Per germline, CDR1 MDHEN and CDR2 SYDVKM. Between the trimmed V and J ends, which lost 4 bases and 3 bases, there was a span of 4 bases. The CDR3 length is 12 residues. The CDR3 is CASSSFNQPQHF. CDR3 bases: TGTGCCAGCAGTTCCTTCAATCAGCCCCAGCATTTT.

V and J are TRBV18 and TRBJ2-2, with 9 bases lining up with TRBD1. Germline V lookup: CDR1 KGHSH, CDR2 LQKENI. V shed 0 bases, J shed 2 bases, and the junction held 4 bases outside the gene matches. The CDR3 length is 17 residues. This chain's CDR3 is CASSPPTGGTNTGELFF. DNA for the CDR3: TGTGCCAGCTCACCACCTACAGGGGGCACTAACACCGGGGAGCTGTTTTTT.

The gene calls are TRBV18 and TRBJ2-2, with 7 bases lining up with TRBD2. Trimming removed 5 bases from V and 5 bases from J; junction bases left unmatched: 8. This CDR3 is 15 amino acids long. Germline assignment: CDR1 KGHSH and CDR2 LQKENI. CDR3 bases: TGTGCCAGCTCAAGTTTTTTGGGGGGGACCGGGGAGCTGTTTTTT. Protein: CASSSFLGGTGELFF.

This rearrangement joins TRBV19 to TRBJ2-3; the match to TRBD1 covers 10 bases. From germline, CDR1 is LNHDA and CDR2 SQIVND (reference sequence). V shed 1 base, J shed 1 base, and the junction held 5 bases outside the gene matches. This CDR3 contains 17 residues. The CDR3 loop reads CASSIGGTGARTDTQYF. The DNA of the CDR3 is TGTGCCAGTAGTATAGGCGGGACAGGGGCCCGCACAGATACGCAGTATTTT.

CDR3 sequence: CASMPGAISEKLFF. The DNA for the CDR3 is TGTGCCAGCATGCCAGGGGCAATAAGTGAAAAACTGTTTTTT. The rearrangement joins TRBV28 to TRBJ1-4, with D possibly TRBD1 on 6 matching bases. Looked up from germline, CDR1 is MDHEN and CDR2 is SYDVKM. CDR3 length: 14 residues. V lost 7 bases, J lost 7 bases, and 16 bases lay in between.

The chain combines TRBV5-1 with TRBJ1-5; 7 bases agree with TRBD1. This CDR3 has 15 amino acids. Trimming at V came to 1 base and at J to 4 bases, leaving 5 bases not matched to a gene. In germline, CDR1 is SGHRS, CDR2 YFSETQ. The CDR3 nucleotides read TGCGCCAGCAGCTTGACGACAGGGCGGAATCAGCCCCAGCATTTT. This translates into CASSLTTGRNQPQHF. The full variable domain, its missing parts supplied by reference TRBV5-1 and TRBJ1-5, is KAGVTQTPRYLIKTRGQQVTLSCSPISGHRSVSWYQQTPGQGLQFLFEYFSETQRNKGNFPGRFSGRQFSNSRSEMNVSTLELGDSALYLCASSLTTGRNQPQHFGDGTRLSIL.